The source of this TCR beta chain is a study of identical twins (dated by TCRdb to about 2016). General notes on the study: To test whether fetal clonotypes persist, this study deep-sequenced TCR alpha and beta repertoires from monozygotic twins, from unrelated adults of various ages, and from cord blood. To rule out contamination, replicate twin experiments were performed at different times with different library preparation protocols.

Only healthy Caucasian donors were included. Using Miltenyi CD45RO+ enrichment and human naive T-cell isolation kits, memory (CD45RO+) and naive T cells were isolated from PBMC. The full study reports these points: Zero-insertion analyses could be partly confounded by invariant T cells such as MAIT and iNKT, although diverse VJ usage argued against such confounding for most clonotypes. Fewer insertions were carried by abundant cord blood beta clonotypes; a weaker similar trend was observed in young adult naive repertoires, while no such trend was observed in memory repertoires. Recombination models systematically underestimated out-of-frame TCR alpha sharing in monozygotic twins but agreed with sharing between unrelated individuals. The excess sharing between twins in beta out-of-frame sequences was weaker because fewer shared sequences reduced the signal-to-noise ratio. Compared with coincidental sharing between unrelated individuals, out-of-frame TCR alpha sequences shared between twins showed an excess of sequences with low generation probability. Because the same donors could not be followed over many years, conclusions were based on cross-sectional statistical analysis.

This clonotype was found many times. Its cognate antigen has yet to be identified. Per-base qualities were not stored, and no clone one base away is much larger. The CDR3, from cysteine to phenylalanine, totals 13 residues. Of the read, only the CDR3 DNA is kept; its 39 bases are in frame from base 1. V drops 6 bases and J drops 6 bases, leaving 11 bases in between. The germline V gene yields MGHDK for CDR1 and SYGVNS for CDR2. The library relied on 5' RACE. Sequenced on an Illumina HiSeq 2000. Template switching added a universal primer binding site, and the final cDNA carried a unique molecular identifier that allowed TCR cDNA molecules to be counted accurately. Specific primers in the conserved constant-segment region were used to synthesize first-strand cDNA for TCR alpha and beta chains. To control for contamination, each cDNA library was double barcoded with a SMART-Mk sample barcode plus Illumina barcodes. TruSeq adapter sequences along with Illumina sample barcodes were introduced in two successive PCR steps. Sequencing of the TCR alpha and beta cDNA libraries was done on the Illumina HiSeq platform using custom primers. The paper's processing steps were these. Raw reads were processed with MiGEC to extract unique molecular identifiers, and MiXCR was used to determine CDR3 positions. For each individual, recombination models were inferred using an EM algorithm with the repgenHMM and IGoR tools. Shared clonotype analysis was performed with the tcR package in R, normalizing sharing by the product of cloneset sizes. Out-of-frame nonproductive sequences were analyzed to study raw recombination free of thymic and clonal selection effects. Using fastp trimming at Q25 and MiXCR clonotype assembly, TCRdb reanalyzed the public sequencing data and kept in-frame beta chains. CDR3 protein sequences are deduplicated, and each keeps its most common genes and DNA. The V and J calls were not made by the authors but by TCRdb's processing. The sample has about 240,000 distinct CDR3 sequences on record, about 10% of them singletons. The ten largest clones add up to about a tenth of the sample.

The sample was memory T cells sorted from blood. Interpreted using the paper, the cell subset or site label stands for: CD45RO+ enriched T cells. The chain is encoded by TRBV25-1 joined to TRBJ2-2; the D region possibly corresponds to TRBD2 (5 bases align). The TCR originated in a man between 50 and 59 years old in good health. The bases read TGTGCCAGCAGCCGTTGGGAGTCCGGGGAGCTGTTTTTT. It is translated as CASSRWESGELFF.